This entry lists 19 T cell receptor beta chains sequenced from one sample in a study of T cells in Graves' hyperthyroidism and ophthalmopathy. Regions amplified from RNA transcripts were the TCR beta CDR3 regions. The HTBI primer set drove a first-round RT-PCR of the TCR CDR3. Each CDR3 protein is one row after TCRdb ran MiXCR on the multiplex PCR reads. The profile shows about 400,000 distinct CDR3 sequences, about 15% of them singletons. Sequencing was carried out using blood. The receptors shown here come from a woman between 18 and 29 years old with Graves' hyperthyroidism.

CDR3: CASSGTSGIRETQYF. CDR3 sequence (DNA): TGTGCCAGCAGTGGGACTAGCGGGATCCGAGAGACCCAGTACTTC. The chain recombines TRBV6-1 with TRBJ2-5; 12 nucleotides agree with TRBD2. Germline CDR1 reads MNHNS; CDR2 reads SASEGT. After removal of 4 bases from V and 4 bases from J, the junction contained 4 bases not matched to a gene. The CDR3 totals 15 residues.

There are many counts of this clonotype. The chain is built from TRBV2 and TRBJ2-3, with D possibly matching TRBD2 (5 bases). There are 14 residues in the CDR3. CDR1 and CDR2 (germline): SNHLY, FYNNEI. V shed 7 bases and J shed 0 bases, with 11 bases lying between them. DNA of the CDR3: TGTGCCAGCACCATAGCGAAAAGCACAGATACGCAGTATTTT. Translated: CASTIAKSTDTQYF.

Of note for this clonotype: Given a much more abundant clone one base away, this may be a read error. J is TRBJ2-3 and V is TRBV20-1; D not resolved. Trimming left V 5 bases short and J 2 bases short, with 2 bases between. The CDR3 length is 10 residues. Germline V gene sequence: CDR1 DFQATT, CDR2 SNEGSKA (reference sequence). The CDR3 region is CSAATDTQYF. In nucleotides, the CDR3 is TGCAGTGCTGCCACAGATACGCAGTATTTT.

The sample holds many counts of this clonotype. An end of the junction does not agree with germline; a read error may underlie this. The chain combines TRBV20-1 with TRBJ1-3, with 7 bases identical to TRBD1. Germline V gives CDR1 DFQATT, CDR2 SNEGSKA (reference sequence). This CDR3 has 13 residues. The CDR3 coding sequence is TGCAGTGCCGAGGGACAGTCTGAAAACACCATATATTTT. Translated: CSAEGQSENTIYF.

The J gene is TRBJ2-7, the V gene TRBV20-1; 7 bases line up with TRBD2. From germline, CDR1 is DFQATT and CDR2 SNEGSKA (reference sequence). This CDR3 spans 15 amino acids. The J segment lost 3 bases and the V segment lost 1 base, leaving 9 bases of the junction unmatched. DNA for the CDR3: TGCAGTGCTAGAGCTGGGACGGGAGGAAGCTACGAGCAGTACTTC. This translates into CSARAGTGGSYEQYF.

This clonotype appeared many times. The J gene is TRBJ2-1, the V gene TRBV14, with D maybe TRBD1 (5 bases). Trimming removed 1 base from V and 6 bases from J, with 10 bases in between. Germline V gene sequence: CDR1 SGHDN, CDR2 FVKESK. CDR3 length equals 14 residues. This chain's CDR3 is CASSQVQGANEQFF. CDR3 coding DNA: TGTGCCAGCAGCCAAGTTCAGGGTGCCAATGAGCAGTTCTTC.

Many counts were recorded for this clonotype. The CDR3 protein is CASRRPGQNTEAFF. As DNA, the CDR3 is TGTGCCAGCAGGCGTCCCGGTCAGAACACTGAAGCTTTCTTT. The chain is built from TRBV28 and TRBJ1-1; no reliable D call. The CDR3 runs 14 residues. V gave up 6 bases and J gave up 1 base, with 12 bases separating them. Germline CDR1 is MDHEN and CDR2 is SYDVKM. Using reference TRBV28 and TRBJ1-1 for the parts outside the CDR3, the full variable domain is DVKVTQSSRYLVKRTGEKVFLECVQDMDHENMFWYRQDPGLGLRLIYFSYDVKMKEKGDIPEGYSVSREKKERFSLILESASTNQTSMYLCASRRPGQNTEAFFGQGTRLTVV.

The J gene is TRBJ1-1, the V gene TRBV4-3; no definite D call. The CDR3 is 17 amino acids. The ends were cut back, 2 bases at V and 1 base at J, with 17 bases in the middle. Germline V CDR1 and CDR2: LGHNA, YSLEER. CDR3 sequence: CASSQSLEAPRNTEAFF. CDR3 bases: TGCGCCAGCAGCCAAAGTTTAGAAGCCCCCAGGAACACTGAAGCTTTCTTT.

This chain links TRBV9 with TRBJ2-7; maybe TRBD1 (6 bases). CDR3 length equals 14 residues. Trimming shortened V by 0 bases and J by 2 bases, and 9 bases separated the two germline ends. Germline CDR1 and CDR2: SGDLS and YYNGEE. CDR3 amino acids: CASSVGTEAYEQYF. For the CDR3, the DNA is TGTGCCAGCAGCGTAGGGACAGAAGCCTACGAGCAGTACTTC.

This clonotype was seen repeatedly, ten times or more. The chain has TRBV20-1 and TRBJ2-7; 11 bases fit TRBD1. This CDR3 is built from 15 residues. The trim removed 6 bases at V and 2 bases at J, leaving 9 bases unmatched. Germline CDR1 DFQATT, CDR2 SNEGSKA (reference sequence). CDR3 in DNA: TGCAGTGCCACCCAGGGACAGGGGGAAGCCTACGAGCAGTACTTC. Translating it yields CSATQGQGEAYEQYF.

This clonotype was detected ten times or more. The chain links TRBV7-2 to TRBJ2-3; D is undetermined. Germline lookup yields CDR1 SGHTA and CDR2 FQGNSA. The CDR3 consists of 15 residues. Trimming stripped 1 base from V and 0 bases from J, with 8 bases between. CDR3 residues: CASSLVARSTDTQYF. The CDR3 DNA is TGTGCCAGCAGCTTAGTGGCCAGAAGCACAGATACGCAGTATTTT.

This clonotype was observed many times. Here the CDR3 reads CASSPPSRVEQYF. The CDR3 DNA sequence: TGTGCCAGCTCACCACCGAGTAGGGTCGAGCAGTACTTC. The chain carries TRBV18 and TRBJ2-7; D remains ambiguous. V lost 0 bases and J 6 bases, leaving 9 bases between the germline ends. The germline CDR1 and CDR2 sequences are KGHSH and LQKENI. The CDR3 has 13 amino acids. The full variable domain, its missing parts supplied by reference TRBV18 and TRBJ2-7, is NAGVMQNPRHLVRRRGQEARLRCSPMKGHSHVYWYRQLPEEGLKFMVYLQKENIIDESGMPKERFSAEFPKEGPSILRIQQVVRGDSAAYFCASSPPSRVEQYFGPGTRLTVT.

The rearrangement uses TRBV25-1 and TRBJ2-5; perhaps TRBD1 as D (6 bases). Trimming removed 1 base from V and 2 bases from J, with 11 bases in between. Germline CDR1 is MGHDK and CDR2 is SYGVNS. This CDR3 comprises 15 residues. Here the CDR3 reads CASSEFKGVQETQYF. The CDR3 bases are TGTGCCAGCAGTGAATTTAAGGGGGTTCAAGAGACCCAGTACTTC.

Points on this clonotype: A much larger clonotype is one base distant, so this may be a read error. V and J are TRBV28 and TRBJ1-2; TRBD1 is a possible D gene (5 bases). This CDR3 comprises 11 residues. Germline lookup yields CDR1 MDHEN and CDR2 SYDVKM. V was shortened by 8 bases and J by 4 bases, with 8 bases between the two germline ends. The CDR3, as DNA: TGTGCCAGCCTAAGGGGCTATGGCTACACCTTC. It encodes CASLRGYGYTF.

This clonotype was found a few times. The chain is built from TRBV4-3 and TRBJ2-2, with D perhaps TRBD1 or TRBD2 (5 bases each). Germline lookup yields CDR1 LGHNA and CDR2 YSLEER. CDR3 length: 16 residues. The germline V and J ends were trimmed by 4 bases and 3 bases, with 15 bases remaining between them. CDR3 coding DNA: TGCGCCAGCAGCCCAAGTTTCCAGGGAGACACCGGGGAGCTGTTTTTT. It translates to CASSPSFQGDTGELFF.

The rearrangement links TRBV7-3 to TRBJ2-5; 10 positions match TRBD2. The CDR3 consists of 14 residues. The trim removed 7 bases at V and 3 bases at J, leaving 5 bases unmatched. Germline assignment: CDR1 SGHTA and CDR2 FQGTGA. In DNA form, the CDR3 reads TGTGCCAGCACCTCTACTAGCGGGGAAGAGACCCAGTACTTC. Its translation is CASTSTSGEETQYF.

This clonotype has ten or more counts. The gene calls are TRBV3-1 and TRBJ2-7; TRBD2 agrees at 13 bases. In germline, CDR1 is LGHDT, CDR2 YNNKEL (reference sequence). The J segment lost 6 bases and the V segment lost 4 bases, leaving 3 bases of the junction unmatched. The CDR3 spans 14 residues. DNA for the CDR3: TGTGCCAGCAGCCCCCGGACTAGCGGGAGCGAGCAGTACTTC. Translated, it gives CASSPRTSGSEQYF.

This clonotype was recorded many times. The rearrangement joins TRBV12-3 or TRBV12-4 to TRBJ1-3; D call uncertain. The length of the CDR3 is 15 residues. The ends were cut back, 6 bases at V and 0 bases at J, with 12 bases in the middle. The CDR3 loop is CASSEQPGSGNTIYF. The CDR3 DNA follows: TGTGCCAGCAGCGAGCAGCCGGGCTCTGGAAACACCATATATTTT.

This clonotype was observed many times. This chain links TRBV28 with TRBJ2-7; no clear D. V was trimmed by 2 bases and J by 0 bases, leaving 8 bases between them. Looked up from germline, CDR1 is MDHEN and CDR2 is SYDVKM. This CDR3 region has 14 residues. The CDR3 is CASSLHLSSYEQYF. The DNA of the CDR3 is TGTGCCAGCAGTTTACACCTGAGCTCCTACGAGCAGTACTTC.